The 27 T cell receptor beta chains reported below all come from one sample, sequenced in a study of T cells after yellow fever vaccination (dated by TCRdb to about 2019). Libraries were constructed by 5' RACE. TCRdb names Illumina NovaSeq 6000 as the instrument used. TCRdb reran the public reads through fastp at Q25 and MiXCR, keeping productive beta chains. Rows merge per CDR3 protein into single entries with the most common DNA and genes. The sample has hundreds of thousands of distinct CDR3 sequences on record, 7.5% to 9% of them singletons. The ten largest account for about 3.7% of the sample. Per the publication, the treatment or condition label means: live attenuated yellow fever vaccine strain. This sample comprised CD4+ T cells sorted from PBMCs, obtained 5 days after the yellow fever booster vaccination. The origin of the receptors is a man younger than 35 who received the YFV17D yellow fever vaccine.

The J gene is TRBJ2-5, the V gene TRBV29-1; TRBD1 is a possible D gene (6 bases). V dropped 4 bases and J dropped 4 bases, with 13 bases sitting between them. Germline CDR1 SQVTM, CDR2 ANQGSEA. This CDR3 contains 13 residues. The CDR3 nucleotides read TGCAGCGTTGTCGTGGGGGCCGGAGAGACCCAGTACTTC. Encoded protein: CSVVVGAGETQYF.

The J gene is TRBJ2-7, the V gene TRBV5-1; D may be TRBD2 (6 bases). V dropped 1 base and J dropped 6 bases, with 11 bases sitting between them. Germline CDR1 is SGHRS and CDR2 is YFSETQ. CDR3 length: 13 amino acids. The CDR3 sequence is CASSLRRGSEQYV. The CDR3 DNA is TGCGCCAGCAGCTTGAGGAGGGGAAGCGAGCAGTACGTC.

This chain joins TRBV12-3 or TRBV12-4 and TRBJ1-1, with D possibly being TRBD1 (6 bases). The CDR3 extends over 14 amino acids. Trimming removed 4 bases at V and 7 bases at J, with 16 bases between. The CDR3 region has the DNA TGTGCCAGCAGTTCTGCAGGGGCTAGACGTGAAGCTTTCTTT. Residues: CASSSAGARREAFF.

The rearrangement joins TRBV6-2 or TRBV6-3 to TRBJ2-2; D is tentatively TRBD1 or TRBD2 (5 bases each). Trimming cost V 4 bases and J 1 base, with 22 bases left between them. Germline loops: CDR1 MNHEY, CDR2 SVGEGT. CDR3 length: 19 amino acids. CDR3 sequence reads: CASSSTRDPVRRNTGELFF. The DNA of the CDR3 is TGTGCCAGCAGTTCGACTCGGGACCCCGTTCGCCGGAACACCGGGGAGCTGTTTTTT.

The chain uses TRBV20-1 and TRBJ2-1; 13 nucleotides match TRBD2. Germline values: CDR1 DFQATT, CDR2 SNEGSKA (reference sequence). After removal of 8 bases from V and 12 bases from J, the junction contained 10 bases not matched to a gene. The CDR3 sequence is 13 residues long. CDR3 sequence: CSKGLAGARGQFF. Written as DNA, the CDR3 is TGCAGTAAAGGACTAGCGGGGGCTCGAGGGCAGTTCTTC.

The chain links TRBV7-9 to TRBJ2-2, with D perhaps being TRBD1 or TRBD2 (5 bases each). Trimming shortened V by 5 bases and J by 5 bases, and 18 bases separated the two germline ends. The CDR3 totals 16 residues. Germline CDR1 is SEHNR and CDR2 is FQNEAQ (reference sequence). The CDR3 nucleotides read TGTGCCAGCAGCCCCCGCTCGGGGCACCGAACCGGGGAGCTGTTTTTT. This gives the protein CASSPRSGHRTGELFF.

This clonotype was recorded many times. For the CDR3, the DNA is TGTGCCACCAGCAGAGATCCCTTGGGGACCCAGTACTTC. This translates into CATSRDPLGTQYF. This chain connects TRBV15 to TRBJ2-5; D is undetermined. Trimming shortened V by 0 bases and J by 7 bases, and 9 bases separated the two germline ends. The CDR3 spans 13 residues. Germline values: CDR1 LNHNV, CDR2 YYDKDF (reference sequence).

This clonotype was recorded at least ten times. J is TRBJ1-6 and V is TRBV7-2; no clear D gene. V was pared by 1 base and J by 6 bases, with 10 bases between. CDR1 is SGHTA, CDR2 FQGNSA, per germline. The CDR3 loop spans 15 amino acids. CDR3 in DNA: TGTGCCAGCAGCTTAGGGCCTCGTGGTAATTCACCCCTCCACTTT. It translates to CASSLGPRGNSPLHF.

This chain connects TRBV7-4 to TRBJ2-7; 7 bases are a match to TRBD2. With 5 bases clipped from V and 3 bases from J, the junction kept 7 bases outside the gene matches. The CDR3 contains 14 residues. From germline, CDR1 is SGHVT and CDR2 SQSDAQ. The CDR3 region is CASSPSGTRYEQYV. CDR3 nucleotide sequence: TGTGCCAGCAGCCCGAGCGGGACTCGCTACGAGCAGTACGTC.

This clonotype has more than one count but fewer than ten. V is TRBV20-1 and J is TRBJ2-2; TRBD1 or TRBD2 may be the D gene (5 bases each). V lost 4 bases and J lost 1, with 10 bases in between. Germline V lookup: CDR1 DFQATT, CDR2 SNEGSKA (reference sequence). This CDR3 comprises 14 residues. CDR3 sequence: CSAKRDGNTGELFF. CDR3 in DNA: TGCAGTGCTAAAAGGGACGGGAACACCGGGGAGCTGTTTTTT.

The J gene is TRBJ2-3, the V gene TRBV19; 7 bases are shared with TRBD2. This CDR3 is built from 18 residues. The germline gives CDR1 LNHDA, CDR2 SQIVND (reference sequence). V shed 0 bases and J 1 base; nucleotides not matched to a gene: 10. CDR3 in amino acids: CASSIDLARGDGTDTQYF. The CDR3 DNA is TGTGCCAGTAGTATAGATCTTGCTCGGGGGGACGGCACAGATACGCAGTATTTT.

There are a few counts of this clonotype. The rearrangement uses TRBV6-6 and TRBJ1-6, with D possibly matching TRBD1 (6 bases). V dropped 2 bases and J dropped 6 bases, with 11 bases sitting between them. Germline V lookup: CDR1 MNHNY, CDR2 SVGAGI (reference sequence). CDR3 length: 15 residues. The DNA for the CDR3 is TGTGCCAGCAGTTACAGACCCAGGGGTAATTCACCCCTCCACTTT. This gives the protein CASSYRPRGNSPLHF.

This clonotype has a handful of counts. The rearrangement uses TRBV4-2 and TRBJ1-4; 9 nucleotides match TRBD1. CDR1 is LGHNA, CDR2 YNFKEQ, per germline. The ends lost 1 base at V and 11 bases at J; junction bases unmatched: 23. The CDR3 covers 20 residues. CDR3: CASSQVMGQGNPTRSNKLFF. The CDR3 nucleotides read TGTGCCAGCAGCCAAGTTATGGGACAGGGCAATCCGACCCGCTCAAATAAACTGTTTTTT.

In its sample, this clonotype was seen many times. This chain joins TRBV6-5 and TRBJ2-3; D may match TRBD1 or TRBD2 (6 bases each). The CDR3 spans 15 residues. Germline assignment: CDR1 MNHEY and CDR2 SVGAGI. Trimming took off 0 bases at V and 5 bases at J, with 12 bases between the two ends. This CDR3 reads CASSYSKGGRDTQYF. The DNA for the CDR3 is TGTGCCAGCAGTTACTCGAAAGGGGGGAGAGATACGCAGTATTTT.

This clonotype was observed a handful of times. V and J are TRBV5-4 and TRBJ2-5; 7 positions match TRBD2. The V gene's germline CDR1 is SGHNT and CDR2 YYREEE (reference sequence). With 2 bases clipped from V and 4 bases from J, the junction kept 11 bases outside the gene matches. CDR3 length: 16 residues. This CDR3 reads CASSFAGARGGETQYF. The CDR3 coding sequence is TGTGCCAGCAGCTTCGCTGGGGCCCGCGGGGGAGAGACCCAGTACTTC.

V gene TRBV20-1 combines with J gene TRBJ2-7; 14 bases map to TRBD2. V lost 5 bases and J lost 6; bases outside the gene matches: 6. This CDR3 spans 14 amino acids. The germline gives CDR1 DFQATT, CDR2 SNEGSKA (reference sequence). In nucleotides, the CDR3 is TGCAGTGCTCAAAGGACTAGCGGGGGGTCCGAGCAGTACGTC. Translating gives CSAQRTSGGSEQYV.

On this clonotype: A read error may produce the germline difference seen at one junction end. The gene calls are TRBV7-7 and TRBJ2-2; D remains ambiguous. The germline V gene encodes CDR1 SSHAT and CDR2 FNYEAQ (reference sequence). The length of the CDR3 is 14 residues. The CDR3 DNA reads as TGTGCTAGCAGCTTGAACCCGCTGACCGGGGAGCTGTTTTTT. Translation: CASSLNPLTGELFF.

In this sample, this clonotype turned up a few times. V usage is TRBV28 and J usage is TRBJ1-1; D remains unclear. The CDR3 spans 15 residues. From germline, CDR1 is MDHEN and CDR2 SYDVKM. V shed 5 bases and J shed 6 bases, with 19 bases lying between them. DNA for the CDR3: TGTGCCAGCAGTACCGGGGAGTCCCAATGGGCTGAAGCTTTCTTT. Its translation: CASSTGESQWAEAFF.

This clonotype occurred a few times. The V and J genes are TRBV11-2 and TRBJ1-1; a weak D match, TRBD1 (5 bases). The V end was cut by 5 bases, the J end by 5 bases, with 15 bases between. This CDR3 contains 14 residues. The V gene's germline CDR1 is SGHAT and CDR2 FQNNGV. This chain's CDR3 is CASSKRTGGTEAFF. The CDR3 DNA sequence: TGTGCCAGCAGCAAGCGAACCGGGGGGACTGAAGCTTTCTTT.

The rearrangement links TRBV2 to TRBJ2-7; no clear D gene. The CDR3 is made up of 13 amino acids. The germline CDR1 and CDR2 sequences are SNHLY and FYNNEI. Trimming stripped 2 bases from V and 2 bases from J, with 7 bases between. The CDR3: CASSEQETYEQYF. The CDR3, as DNA: TGTGCCAGCAGTGAACAGGAAACCTACGAGCAGTACTTC.

The chain carries TRBV20-1 and TRBJ2-7; D remains ambiguous. CDR1 and CDR2 (germline): DFQATT, SNEGSKA (reference sequence). The CDR3 has 13 residues. With 5 bases removed from V and 0 bases from J, the gap between germline ends came to 11 bases. The CDR3: CSAPIPSSYEQYF. The DNA of the CDR3 is TGCAGTGCTCCGATTCCTAGCTCCTACGAGCAGTACTTC.

The rearrangement uses TRBV12-3 or TRBV12-4 and TRBJ2-7; no reliable D call. Trimming stripped 5 bases from V and 0 bases from J, with 11 bases between. This CDR3 is built from 14 residues. CDR3 amino acids: CASSLVPSSYEQYF. The CDR3 DNA follows: TGTGCCAGCAGTCTGGTGCCCAGCTCCTACGAGCAGTACTTC.

This clonotype has more than one count but fewer than ten. The V and J genes are TRBV12-5 and TRBJ1-4; the D gene is possibly TRBD1 (5 bases). The germline V and J ends were trimmed by 0 bases and 6 bases, with 14 bases remaining between them. There are 16 residues in the CDR3. The germline V gene has CDR1 LGHNT and CDR2 FRNRAP. CDR3 in DNA: TGTGCTAGTGGTTTGGTAGGGACGGGCGGGGATGAAAAACTGTTTTTT. It encodes CASGLVGTGGDEKLFF. Together with reference TRBV12-5 and TRBJ1-4, the CDR3 gives the full variable domain: DARVTQTPRHKVTEMGQEVTMRCQPILGHNTVFWYRQTMMQGLELLAYFRNRAPLDDSGMPKDRFSAEMPDATLATLKIQPSEPRDSAVYFCASGLVGTGGDEKLFFGSGTQLSVL.

This clonotype was seen ten or more times. The rearrangement links TRBV7-9 to TRBJ2-2; TRBD2 matches 14 bases. V shed 5 bases, J shed 7 bases, and the junction held 9 bases outside the gene matches. Germline values: CDR1 SEHNR, CDR2 FQNEAQ (reference sequence). The CDR3 runs 17 residues. The CDR3 protein is CASSPGLAGGLDGELFF. CDR3 in DNA: TGTGCCAGCAGCCCCGGACTAGCGGGGGGATTGGACGGGGAGCTGTTTTTT.

The CDR3 nucleotides read TGTGCCAGCAGCCTTCCCGGGACTAACCCCTCTGGCTACACCTTC. Translation: CASSLPGTNPSGYTF. The chain employs TRBV3-1 and TRBJ1-2; possible D gene TRBD1, 5 bases. The V and J ends lost 4 bases and 7 bases respectively, with 19 bases between them. The germline V gene encodes CDR1 LGHDT and CDR2 YNNKEL (reference sequence). The CDR3 extends over 15 amino acids.

This clonotype was seen repeatedly, ten times or more. The rearrangement links TRBV15 to TRBJ2-3, with a possible D match to TRBD2 (6 bases). CDR1 LNHNV and CDR2 YYDKDF come from the germline V gene (reference sequence). V lost 3 bases and J 0 bases, leaving 13 bases between the germline ends. The CDR3 runs 16 residues. CDR3 region: CATSSPNGGSTDTQYF. CDR3 nucleotides: TGTGCCACCAGCAGTCCGAACGGGGGTAGCACAGATACGCAGTATTTT. The whole variable domain, remainder taken from reference TRBV15 and TRBJ2-3, is DAMVIQNPRYQVTQFGKPVTLSCSQTLNHNVMYWYQQKSSQAPKLLFHYYDKDFNNEADTPDNFQSRRPNTSFCFLDIRSPGLGDTAMYLCATSSPNGGSTDTQYFGPGTRLTVL.

There are many counts of this clonotype. CDR3 DNA: TGTGCCAGCAGCTTAGACCTGAACACTGAAGCTTTCTTT. Translated: CASSLDLNTEAFF. The J gene is TRBJ1-1, the V gene TRBV7-8; no firm D call. Between the trimmed V and J ends, which lost 1 base and 0 bases, there was a span of 3 bases. Germline V gives CDR1 SGHVS, CDR2 FQNEAQ. This CDR3 region has 13 residues.